This T cell receptor (beta chain) was recorded in a study of identical twins. cDNA molecules carried unique molecular identifiers, and template switching added a universal primer site. MiXCR was run by TCRdb on the 5' RACE reads, yielding one entry per CDR3 protein. The table lists approximately 490,000 distinct CDR3 sequences, approximately 20% of them singletons. CDR3 length: 15 residues. With V trimmed by 8 bases and J by 8 bases, 13 bases remained unmatched. Germline V CDR1 and CDR2: ENHRY, SYGVKD. Study findings and constraints: Fewer insertions were carried by abundant cord blood beta clonotypes, but none was seen in memory repertoires.

Every donor was a healthy Caucasian. This clonotype has more than one count but fewer than ten. Its target is not known. Another study also made use of these data, one on yellow fever vaccine responses in identical twins.

The specimen was CD4+ T cells sorted from blood. The sequence was obtained from a woman between 18 and 29 years old in good health. The chain combines TRBV10-3 with TRBJ2-1, with TRBD1 matching 9 bases. The CDR3, as DNA: TGTGCCATCTCACGGGACAGGGTGTCTAGCGATGAGCAGTTCTTC. Its translation: CAISRDRVSSDEQFF.